The present entry profiles one T cell receptor (beta chain) with its context. Its cognate antigen is unknown. The V gene lost 0 bases and the J gene lost 4 bases, with 16 bases spanning the gap. The CDR3 is 17 residues long. Germline assignment: CDR1 SGHRS and CDR2 YFSETQ. This sample was taken from a study of Ad26.COV2.S vaccination and SARS-CoV-2 variants. Across the study: Of the COV1001 trial arms, the Ad26.COV2.S arm included the donor. Once, or twice with 56 days between doses, Ad26.COV2.S was given intramuscularly. Study results and limitations: From the TCR breadth and depth analyses, total T cell responses may have been underestimated.

The method was immunoSEQ multiplex PCR; TCRdb's version includes in-frame clones alone and lacks a portion of them. The sample lists hundreds of thousands of clones; around nine tenths were seen once. Treatment meaning: about 20 received Ad26.COV2.S at low or high dose, single or two shots; several received placebo; per-sample allocation not given. On day 63 after the first injection, vaccine and placebo recipients gave samples. An Ad26 vector expressing Wuhan-strain SARS-CoV-2 spike constituted the vaccine. The specimen was peripheral blood, collected in a trial of Ad26.COV2.S vaccine versus placebo. The TCR comes from a person between 18 and 59 years old who received the Ad26.COV2.S COVID-19 vaccine or a placebo. The genes are TRBV5-1 and TRBJ2-2, with D tentatively TRBD1 (5 bases). CDR3 nucleotides: TGCGCCAGCAGCTTGGTTGGCCTCAGGGCAGGCACCGGGGAGCTGTTTTTT. This codes for CASSLVGLRAGTGELFF.